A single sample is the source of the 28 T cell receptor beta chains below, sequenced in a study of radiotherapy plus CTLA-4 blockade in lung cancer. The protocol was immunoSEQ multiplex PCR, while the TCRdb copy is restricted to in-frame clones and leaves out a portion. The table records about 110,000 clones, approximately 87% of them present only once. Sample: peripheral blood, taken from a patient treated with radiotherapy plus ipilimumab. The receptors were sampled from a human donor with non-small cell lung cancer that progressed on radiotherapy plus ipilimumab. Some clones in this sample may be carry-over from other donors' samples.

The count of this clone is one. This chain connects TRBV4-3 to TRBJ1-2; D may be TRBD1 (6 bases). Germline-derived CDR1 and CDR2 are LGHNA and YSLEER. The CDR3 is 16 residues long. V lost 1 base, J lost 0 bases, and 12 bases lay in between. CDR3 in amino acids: CASSQVWTEANYGYTF. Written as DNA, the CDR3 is TGCGCCAGCAGCCAAGTTTGGACAGAAGCTAACTATGGCTACACCTTC.

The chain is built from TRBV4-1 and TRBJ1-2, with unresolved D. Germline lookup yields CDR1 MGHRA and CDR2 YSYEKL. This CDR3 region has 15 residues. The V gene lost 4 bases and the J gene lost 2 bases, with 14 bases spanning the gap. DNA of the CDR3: TGCGCCAGCAGCCCGTTCTTGGGTTCCAACTATGGCTACACCTTC. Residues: CASSPFLGSNYGYTF.

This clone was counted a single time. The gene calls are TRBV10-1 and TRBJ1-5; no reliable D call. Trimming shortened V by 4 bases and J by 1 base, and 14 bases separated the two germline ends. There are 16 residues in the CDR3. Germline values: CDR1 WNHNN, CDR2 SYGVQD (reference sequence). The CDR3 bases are TGCGCCAGCAGTGCTAAAAAGGGCGAAAGCAATCAGCCCCAGCATTTT. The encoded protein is CASSAKKGESNQPQHF.

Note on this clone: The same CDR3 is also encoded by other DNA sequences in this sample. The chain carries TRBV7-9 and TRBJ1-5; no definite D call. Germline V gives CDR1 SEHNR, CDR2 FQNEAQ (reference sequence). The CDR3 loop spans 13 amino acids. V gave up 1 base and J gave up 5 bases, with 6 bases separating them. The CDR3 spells CASSLGPYQPQHF. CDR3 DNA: TGTGCCAGCAGCTTAGGACCTTATCAGCCCCAGCATTTT.

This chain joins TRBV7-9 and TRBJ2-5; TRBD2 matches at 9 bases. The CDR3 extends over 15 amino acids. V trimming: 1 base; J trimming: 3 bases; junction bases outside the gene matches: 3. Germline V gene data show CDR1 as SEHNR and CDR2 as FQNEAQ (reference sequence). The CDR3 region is CASSLVVAGEETQYF. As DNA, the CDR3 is TGTGCCAGCAGCTTAGTGGTAGCGGGGGAAGAGACCCAGTACTTC. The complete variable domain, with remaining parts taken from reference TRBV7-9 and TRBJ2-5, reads DTGVSQNPRHKITKRGQNVTFRCDPISEHNRLYWYRQTLGQGPEFLTYFQNEAQLEKSRLLSDRFSAERPKGSFSTLEIQRTEQGDSAMYLCASSLVVAGEETQYFGPGTRLLVL.

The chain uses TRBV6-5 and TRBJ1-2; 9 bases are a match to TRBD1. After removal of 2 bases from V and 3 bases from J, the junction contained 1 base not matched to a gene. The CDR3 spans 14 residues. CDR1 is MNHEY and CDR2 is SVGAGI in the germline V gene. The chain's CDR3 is CASSYGDRDYGYTF. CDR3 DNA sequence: TGTGCCAGCAGTTACGGGGACAGGGACTATGGCTACACCTTC.

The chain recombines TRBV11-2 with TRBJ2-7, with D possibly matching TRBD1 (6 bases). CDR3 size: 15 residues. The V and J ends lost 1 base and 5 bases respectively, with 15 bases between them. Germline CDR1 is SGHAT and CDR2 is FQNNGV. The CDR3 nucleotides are TGTGCCAGCAGCTTAGTAGGGTCAAAGGGGGACGAGCAGTACTTC. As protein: CASSLVGSKGDEQYF.

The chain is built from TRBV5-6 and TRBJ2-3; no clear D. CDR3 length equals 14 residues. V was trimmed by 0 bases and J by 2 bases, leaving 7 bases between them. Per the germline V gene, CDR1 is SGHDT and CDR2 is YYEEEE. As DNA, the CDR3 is TGTGCCAGCAGCTTGGAGGCATACACAGATACGCAGTATTTT. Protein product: CASSLEAYTDTQYF.

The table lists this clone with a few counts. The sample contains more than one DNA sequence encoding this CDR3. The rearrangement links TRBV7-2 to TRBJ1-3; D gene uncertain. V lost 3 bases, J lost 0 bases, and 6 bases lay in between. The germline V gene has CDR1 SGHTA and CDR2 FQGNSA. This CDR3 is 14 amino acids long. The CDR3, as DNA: TGTGCCAGCAGCTTTCCTAGCTCTGGAAACACCATATATTTT. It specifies CASSFPSSGNTIYF.

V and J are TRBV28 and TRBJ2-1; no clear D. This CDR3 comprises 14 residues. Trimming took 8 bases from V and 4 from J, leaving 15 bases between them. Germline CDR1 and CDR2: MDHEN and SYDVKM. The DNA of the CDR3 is TGTGCCAGCTCCCTAGTTAGTCGATACAATGAGCAGTTCTTC. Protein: CASSLVSRYNEQFF.

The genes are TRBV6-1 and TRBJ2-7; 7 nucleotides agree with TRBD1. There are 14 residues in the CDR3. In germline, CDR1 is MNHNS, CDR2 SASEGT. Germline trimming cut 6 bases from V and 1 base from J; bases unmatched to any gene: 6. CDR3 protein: CASRGVQGSYEQYF. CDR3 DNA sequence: TGTGCCAGCAGGGGTGTACAGGGGTCCTACGAGCAGTACTTC.

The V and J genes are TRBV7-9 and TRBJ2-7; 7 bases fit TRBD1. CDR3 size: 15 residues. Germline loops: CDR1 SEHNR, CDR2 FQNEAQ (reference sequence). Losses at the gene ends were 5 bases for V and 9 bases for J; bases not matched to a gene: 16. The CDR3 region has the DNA TGTGCCAGCAGCGCAGAGACAGGGACCGATTTAGGGCAGTACTTC. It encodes CASSAETGTDLGQYF.

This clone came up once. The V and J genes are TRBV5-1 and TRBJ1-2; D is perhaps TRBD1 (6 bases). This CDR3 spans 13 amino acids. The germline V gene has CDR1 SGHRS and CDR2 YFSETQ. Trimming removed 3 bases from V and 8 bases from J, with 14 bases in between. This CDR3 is CASSSSGQGGYTF. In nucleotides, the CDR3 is TGCGCCAGCAGCTCCTCGGGACAAGGCGGCTACACCTTC.

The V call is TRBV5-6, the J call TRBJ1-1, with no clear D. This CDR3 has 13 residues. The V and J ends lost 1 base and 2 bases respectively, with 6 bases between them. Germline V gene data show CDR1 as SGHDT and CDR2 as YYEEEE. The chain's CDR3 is CASSLTYNTEAFF. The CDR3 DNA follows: TGTGCCAGCAGCTTGACATATAACACTGAAGCTTTCTTT.

CDR3 residues: CASNGWPSDTQYF. The DNA of the CDR3 is TGTGCCAGCAACGGTTGGCCTTCAGATACGCAGTATTTT. The rearrangement links TRBV6-5 to TRBJ2-3; D not certain. The CDR3 is 13 residues long. V lost 7 bases to trimming and J lost 4 bases, with 12 bases between them. Germline CDR1 MNHEY, CDR2 SVGAGI.

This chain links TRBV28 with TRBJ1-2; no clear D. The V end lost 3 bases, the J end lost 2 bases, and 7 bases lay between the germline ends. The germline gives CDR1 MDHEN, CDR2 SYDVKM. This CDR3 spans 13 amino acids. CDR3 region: CASSLVTNYGYTF. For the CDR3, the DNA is TGTGCCAGCAGTTTGGTCACGAACTATGGCTACACCTTC.

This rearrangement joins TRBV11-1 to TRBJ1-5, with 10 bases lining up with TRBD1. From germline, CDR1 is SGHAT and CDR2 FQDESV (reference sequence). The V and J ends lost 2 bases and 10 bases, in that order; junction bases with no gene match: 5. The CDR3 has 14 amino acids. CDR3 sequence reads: CASSLTGQGHPQHF. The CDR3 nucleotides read TGTGCCAGCAGCTTAACGGGACAGGGGCATCCCCAGCATTTT.

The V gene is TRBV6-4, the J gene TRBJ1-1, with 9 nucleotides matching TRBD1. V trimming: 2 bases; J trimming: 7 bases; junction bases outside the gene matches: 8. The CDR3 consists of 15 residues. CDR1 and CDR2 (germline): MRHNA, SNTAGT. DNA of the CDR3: TGTGCCAGCAGTGACCAGCCGGGACAGGGAAGTGAAGCTTTCTTT. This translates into CASSDQPGQGSEAFF.

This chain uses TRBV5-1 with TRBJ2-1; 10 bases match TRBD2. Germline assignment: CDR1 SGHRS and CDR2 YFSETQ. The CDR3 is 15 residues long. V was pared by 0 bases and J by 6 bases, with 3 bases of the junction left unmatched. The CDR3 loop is CASSLVSSGGNEQFF. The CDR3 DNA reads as TGCGCCAGCAGCTTGGTATCTAGCGGGGGCAATGAGCAGTTCTTC. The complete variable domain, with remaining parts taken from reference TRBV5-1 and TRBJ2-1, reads KAGVTQTPRYLIKTRGQQVTLSCSPISGHRSVSWYQQTPGQGLQFLFEYFSETQRNKGNFPGRFSGRQFSNSRSEMNVSTLELGDSALYLCASSLVSSGGNEQFFGPGTRLTVL.

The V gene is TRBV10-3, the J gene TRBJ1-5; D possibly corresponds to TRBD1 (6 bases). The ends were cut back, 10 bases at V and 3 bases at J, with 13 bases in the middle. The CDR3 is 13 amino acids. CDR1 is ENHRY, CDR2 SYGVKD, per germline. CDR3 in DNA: TGTGCCACGACGGACAGCTTCAATCAGCCCCAGCATTTT. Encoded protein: CATTDSFNQPQHF.

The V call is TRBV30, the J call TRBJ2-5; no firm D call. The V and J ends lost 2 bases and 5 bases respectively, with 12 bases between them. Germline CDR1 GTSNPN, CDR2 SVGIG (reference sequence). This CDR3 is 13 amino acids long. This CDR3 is CAWSTRPSETQYF. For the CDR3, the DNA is TGTGCCTGGAGTACGAGACCTTCTGAGACCCAGTACTTC.

The CDR3 here is CASSLSLIGSNEQFF. The CDR3 DNA sequence: TGTGCCAGCAGCTTAAGCCTTATCGGGTCCAATGAGCAGTTCTTC. The chain uses TRBV7-3 and TRBJ2-1; D is ambiguous. The CDR3 loop spans 15 amino acids. Trimming pared 1 base from V and 6 bases from J, leaving 13 bases between. Germline loops: CDR1 SGHTA, CDR2 FQGTGA.

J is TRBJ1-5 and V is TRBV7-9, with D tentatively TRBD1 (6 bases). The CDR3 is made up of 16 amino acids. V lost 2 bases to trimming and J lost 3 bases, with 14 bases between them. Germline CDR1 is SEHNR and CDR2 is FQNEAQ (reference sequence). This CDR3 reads CASSLTFGQFNQPQHF. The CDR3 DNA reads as TGTGCCAGCAGCTTAACCTTCGGACAGTTCAATCAGCCCCAGCATTTT.

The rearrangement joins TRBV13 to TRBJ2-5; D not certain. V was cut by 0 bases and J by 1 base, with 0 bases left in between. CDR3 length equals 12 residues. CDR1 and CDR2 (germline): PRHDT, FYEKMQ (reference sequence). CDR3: CASSLGQETQYF. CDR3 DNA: TGTGCCAGCAGCTTAGGCCAAGAGACCCAGTACTTC.

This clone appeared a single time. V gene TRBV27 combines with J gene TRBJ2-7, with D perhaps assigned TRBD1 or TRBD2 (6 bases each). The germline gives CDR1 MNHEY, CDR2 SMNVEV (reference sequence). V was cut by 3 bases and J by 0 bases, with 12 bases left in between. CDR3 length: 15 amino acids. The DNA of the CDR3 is TGTGCCAGCAGTTTCTTGGGGGGCCGCTCCTACGAGCAGTACTTC. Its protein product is CASSFLGGRSYEQYF.

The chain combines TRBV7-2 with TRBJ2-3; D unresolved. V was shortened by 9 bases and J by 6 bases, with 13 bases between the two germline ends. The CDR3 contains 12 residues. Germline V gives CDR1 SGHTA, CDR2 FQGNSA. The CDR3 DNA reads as TGTGCCAGAAGCCCTATGCTCGATACGCAGTATTTT. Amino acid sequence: CARSPMLDTQYF.

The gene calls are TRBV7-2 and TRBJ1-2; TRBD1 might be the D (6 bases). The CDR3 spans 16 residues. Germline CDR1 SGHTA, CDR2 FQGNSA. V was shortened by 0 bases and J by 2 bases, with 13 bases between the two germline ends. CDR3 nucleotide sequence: TGTGCCAGCAGCTTAGCGCTGGGGGGGCTGAACTATGGCTACACCTTC. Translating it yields CASSLALGGLNYGYTF.

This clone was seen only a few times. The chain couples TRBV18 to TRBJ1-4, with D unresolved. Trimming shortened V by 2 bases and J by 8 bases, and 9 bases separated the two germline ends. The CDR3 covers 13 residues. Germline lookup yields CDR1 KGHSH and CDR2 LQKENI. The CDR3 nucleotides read TGTGCCAGCTCACCAATGGGCAGGGAAAAACTGTTTTTT. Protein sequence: CASSPMGREKLFF.